This T cell receptor (beta chain) was retrieved from a study of blood T cells in healthy people across ages. Study overall: Researchers report that template switching captured about one barcoded beta molecule per two T cells. Findings of the study overall: Observed TCR beta diversity per million T cells went down as age went up. This fall followed a roughly linear course with age. No conclusive comparison of naive versus antigen-experienced cells was possible with unsorted PBMCs.

CDR3 length: 13 residues. V was shortened by 5 bases and J by 4 bases, with 10 bases between the two germline ends. The germline CDR1 and CDR2 sequences are SGHTA and FQGNSA. Donation came from healthy Caucasian individuals in Russia who were aged roughly 6 to 95. Combining a sample-barcoded 5' primer with a J-beta primer mix, a second PCR ran for roughly 6 to 12 cycles. TCRdb reprocessed the 5' RACE reads with MiXCR, giving one entry per CDR3 protein. Among just under 750,000 distinct CDR3 sequences listed, roughly 20% were seen once. To note about this clonotype: Its antigen is undetermined.

The source is a man between 65 and 85 years old in good health. What was sequenced was blood. The chain employs TRBV7-2 and TRBJ2-3; D is undetermined. Here the CDR3 reads CASSPHPPDTQYF. CDR3 in DNA: TGTGCCAGCAGCCCGCACCCCCCAGATACGCAGTATTTT.